Listed below are T cell receptor beta chains from one sample, sequenced in a study of human T cells and chemical hapten exposure. TCRdb independently ran MiXCR on the RACE reads; one entry per CDR3 protein. Of more than 300,000 distinct CDR3 sequences detected, about 5% appear once; the ten largest clones hold over 7%. The sequencing here drew on whole blood, taken in connection with sensitization to the hapten diphenylcyclopropenone (DPC). These receptors were taken from a woman under 30 with alopecia areata. Some clones in this sample may be carry-over from other donors' samples. Both conserved end residues are part of each CDR3. Fields, in order: V gene, clone size, D gene, J gene, CDR3 protein, CDR3 DNA. D genes are given only for firm matches. Size values are once, few and many counts, or a class for expanded clones, and some rows have none.

TRBV9	few	-	TRBJ2-2	CASSVTVQNTGELFF	TGTGCCAGCAGCGTAACGGTCCAGAACACCGGGGAGCTGTTTTTT
TRBV11-2	few	TRBD1	TRBJ2-3	CASSLARPRGRGTDTQYF	TGTGCCAGCAGCTTAGCCAGACCCAGGGGGCGCGGGACAGATACGCAGTATTTT
TRBV20-1	few	-	TRBJ2-7	CSARKGSEQYF	TGCAGTGCTAGAAAGGGATCCGAGCAGTACTTC
TRBV5-1	few	TRBD1	TRBJ2-7	CASSLRQGPPGEQYF	TGCGCCAGCAGCTTGAGACAGGGTCCCCCGGGGGAGCAGTACTTC
TRBV28	many	-	TRBJ1-6	CASRRPYNSPLHF	TGTGCCAGTCGGCGGCCCTATAATTCACCCCTCCACTTT
TRBV24-1	few	-	TRBJ2-1	CATSDLESEQFF	TGTGCCACCAGTGATTTGGAAAGTGAGCAGTTCTTC
TRBV10-3	many	-	TRBJ1-2	CAISSQGDGYTF	TGTGCCATCAGTTCACAGGGCGATGGCTACACCTTC
TRBV7-9	many	-	TRBJ1-1	CASSSRDPNTEAFF	TGTGCCAGCAGCTCCCGGGACCCCAACACTGAAGCTTTCTTT
TRBV6-5	-	-	TRBJ2-6	CAGPTWRANVLTF	TGTGCCGGCCCGACATGGAGGGCCAACGTCCTGACTTTC
TRBV5-1	-	-	TRBJ1-1	CASSFDRNKAFF	TGCGCCAGCAGCTTCGACAGGAATAAAGCTTTCTTT
TRBV18	-	TRBD1	TRBJ1-2	CASSPRTGGYGYTF	TGTGCCAGCTCACCACGGACAGGGGGCTATGGCTACACCTTC
TRBV6-1	-	-	TRBJ1-5	CASSKSNQPQHF	TGTGCCAGCAGTAAAAGCAATCAGCCCCAGCATTTT
TRBV20-1	many	-	TRBJ1-3	CSARGPEDRSSGNTIYF	TGCAGTGCTAGAGGCCCGGAAGACAGGAGCTCTGGAAACACCATATATTTT
TRBV12-3/TRBV12-4	many	-	TRBJ1-6	CASSLSRNSPLHF	TGTGCCAGCAGTTTAAGTAGGAATTCACCCCTCCACTTT
TRBV18	-	-	TRBJ1-2	CASSKPAVNYGYTF	TGTGCCAGCTCGAAACCGGCGGTTAACTATGGCTACACCTTC
TRBV29-1	-	-	TRBJ1-1	CSVLDRRGMNTEAFF	TGCAGCGTCCTTGACAGGAGAGGTATGAACACTGAAGCTTTCTTT
TRBV18	many	-	TRBJ2-5	CASSPPNVRETQYF	TGTGCCAGCTCACCACCCAATGTCAGGGAGACCCAGTACTTC
TRBV4-2	-	-	TRBJ2-4	CASSQVSGGQNIQYF	TGTGCCAGCAGCCAAGTTTCGGGGGGCCAAAACATTCAGTACTTC
TRBV5-1	-	-	TRBJ1-1	CASSLSSGNTEAFF	TGCGCCAGCAGCTTAAGTTCGGGGAACACTGAAGCTTTCTTT
TRBV6-5	few	-	TRBJ1-6	CASSRARDSPLHF	TGTGCCAGCAGTCGGGCCAGGGATTCACCCCTCCACTTT
TRBV12-3/TRBV12-4	many	TRBD2	TRBJ2-5	CASSSPLAAEETQYF	TGTGCCAGCAGTTCCCCGCTAGCGGCTGAAGAGACCCAGTACTTC
TRBV25-1	-	-	TRBJ2-7	CASSVGTSSYEQYF	TGTGCCAGCAGTGTCGGGACTTCGAGCTACGAGCAGTACTTC
TRBV3-1	-	TRBD2	TRBJ2-1	CASSQEGEGGGPQFF	TGTGCCAGCAGCCAAGAAGGTGAAGGCGGGGGGCCACAGTTCTTC
TRBV29-1	-	-	TRBJ1-2	CSVEDIQAGAPTLYGYTF	TGCAGCGTTGAAGACATACAGGCGGGGGCCCCGACTCTATATGGCTACACCTTC
TRBV7-2	few	TRBD1	TRBJ1-1	CASSLVAGGSGTEAFF	TGTGCCAGCAGCTTAGTTGCAGGGGGCTCGGGGACTGAAGCTTTCTTT
TRBV6-5	few	-	TRBJ2-3	CASRRQSYTDTQYF	TGTGCCAGCAGACGACAGAGTTACACAGATACGCAGTATTTT
TRBV11-1	few	-	TRBJ1-2	CASSLRTEGYGYTF	TGTGCCAGCAGCTTAAGGACAGAGGGCTATGGCTACACCTTC
TRBV12-5	many	-	TRBJ1-5	CASALDVQPQHF	TGTGCTAGTGCCCTAGACGTGCAGCCCCAGCATTTT
TRBV9	few	TRBD1	TRBJ1-2	CASSAGTAGGYGYTF	TGTGCCAGCAGCGCCGGGACAGCCGGTGGCTATGGCTACACCTTC
TRBV6-6	many	-	TRBJ2-3	CATRVWPRTDTQYF	TGTGCCACCCGAGTTTGGCCCCGCACAGATACGCAGTATTTT
TRBV7-2	-	TRBD2	TRBJ2-5	CASSLLGGGLPLF	TGTGCCAGCAGCTTGCTGGGGGGGGGACTGCCGTTGTTC
TRBV3-1	-	-	TRBJ2-7	CASSQEGWYEQYF	TGTGCCAGCAGCCAAGAAGGATGGTACGAGCAGTACTTC
TRBV14	many	-	TRBJ2-3	CASSHGLKYTDTQYF	TGTGCCAGCAGCCACGGACTTAAATACACAGATACGCAGTATTTT
TRBV6-6	few	TRBD1	TRBJ2-4	CASSGGQQNIQYF	TGTGCCAGCAGTGGGGGACAGCAAAACATTCAGTACTTC
TRBV20-1	many	TRBD1	TRBJ2-7	CSAQDRTGGDEQYF	TGCAGTGCTCAAGACAGGACAGGGGGTGACGAGCAGTACTTC
TRBV9	-	-	TRBJ1-4	CASSVAGENEKLFF	TGTGCCAGCAGCGTGGCGGGGGAGAATGAAAAACTGTTTTTT
TRBV29-1	-	TRBD2	TRBJ2-1	CSVGGRGAVNEQFF	TGCAGCGTTGGAGGGCGGGGGGCCGTAAATGAGCAGTTCTTC
TRBV6-5	-	TRBD1	TRBJ2-1	CASSYRDRGFNEQFF	TGTGCCAGCAGTTACCGGGACAGGGGGTTCAATGAGCAGTTCTTC
TRBV5-6	few	-	TRBJ2-5	CASQSSAQETQYF	TGTGCCAGCCAGTCGTCAGCTCAAGAGACCCAGTACTTC
TRBV3-1	few	TRBD2	TRBJ2-5	CASSPYPAGEETQYF	TGTGCCAGCAGCCCTTATCCAGCGGGGGAAGAGACCCAGTACTTC
TRBV6-2/TRBV6-3	few	-	TRBJ1-5	CASSERGRSNQPQHF	TGTGCCAGCTCCGAGAGGGGACGGAGCAATCAGCCCCAGCATTTT
TRBV7-2	-	-	TRBJ2-5	CASSYNQETQYF	TGTGCCAGCAGTTACAACCAAGAGACCCAGTACTTC
TRBV12-3/TRBV12-4	-	-	TRBJ1-1	CASTRQGNTEAFF	TGTGCCAGCACCCGTCAGGGAAACACTGAAGCTTTCTTT
TRBV12-3/TRBV12-4	many	TRBD1	TRBJ1-1	CASSPRQGKDTEAFF	TGTGCCAGCAGTCCAAGACAGGGAAAGGACACTGAAGCTTTCTTT
TRBV7-2	many	TRBD2	TRBJ2-1	CASRTSGGNEQFF	TGTGCCAGCAGGACTAGCGGGGGAAATGAGCAGTTCTTC
TRBV12-3/TRBV12-4	-	-	TRBJ1-4	CASSSIGGSNEKLFF	TGTGCCAGCAGTTCAATTGGGGGTTCTAATGAAAAACTGTTTTTT